A single sample is the source of the 20 T cell receptor beta chains below, sequenced in a study of T cell repertoires in cytomegalovirus infection. TCRdb used MiXCR to reprocess the reads, holding one entry per CDR3 protein. The sample consists of 300,000 to 400,000 distinct CDR3 sequences, 9.5% of them appearing once. Sequencing was done on a sample of PBMCs. The receptors come from a human donor in good health (CMV status not recorded). Some clones in this sample may be carry-over from other donors' samples.

V and J are TRBV27 and TRBJ2-7; the D call may be TRBD1 or TRBD2 (5 bases each). CDR1 is MNHEY, CDR2 SMNVEV, per germline (reference sequence). This CDR3 is built from 14 residues. Deletions cut 3 bases from V and 1 base from J, with 10 bases between. Here the CDR3 DNA reads TGTGCCAGCAGTTTGCCGGGGCCTTCCTACGAGCAGTACTTC. Encoded protein: CASSLPGPSYEQYF.

This clonotype has ten or more counts. V and J are TRBV4-2 and TRBJ2-2; 7 bases fit TRBD2. J lost 4 bases, V lost 0 bases, and 11 bases had no gene match. Germline CDR1 LGHNA, CDR2 YNFKEQ. CDR3 length: 18 amino acids. The CDR3 DNA reads as TGTGCCAGCAGCCAAGATTTGACCAGCGGGGCCACCACCGGGGAGCTGTTTTTT. Translating it yields CASSQDLTSGATTGELFF.

This clonotype was recorded at least ten times. The DNA of the CDR3 is TGTGCCAGCAGTTCAGCCGGAGGGATCAGTCAGCCCCAGCATTTT. Amino acid sequence: CASSSAGGISQPQHF. The V call is TRBV7-2, the J call TRBJ1-5, with D unclear. V lost 6 bases and J 6 bases, leaving 18 bases between the germline ends. Germline-derived CDR1 and CDR2 are SGHTA and FQGNSA. This CDR3 comprises 15 residues.

This clonotype turned up a few times. The chain combines TRBV4-3 with TRBJ1-2, with 8 bases aligning to TRBD1. V trimming: 0 bases; J trimming: 8 bases; junction bases outside the gene matches: 8. Germline CDR1 reads LGHNA; CDR2 reads YSLEER. CDR3 length equals 15 residues. CDR3 bases: TGCGCCAGCAGCCAAGAGGGGACAGGCCCTCAGGGCTACACCTTC. This sequence encodes CASSQEGTGPQGYTF.

The chain carries TRBV5-1 and TRBJ2-1, with no clear D. Germline CDR1 reads SGHRS; CDR2 reads YFSETQ. CDR3 length equals 15 residues. The V gene lost 3 bases and the J gene lost 5 bases, with 15 bases spanning the gap. Written as DNA, the CDR3 is TGCGCCAGCAGCTCTCCGGGCCTAGAGGACAATGAGCAGTTCTTC. Amino acid sequence: CASSSPGLEDNEQFF. The entire variable domain, with the rest obtained from reference TRBV5-1 and TRBJ2-1, is as follows: KAGVTQTPRYLIKTRGQQVTLSCSPISGHRSVSWYQQTPGQGLQFLFEYFSETQRNKGNFPGRFSGRQFSNSRSEMNVSTLELGDSALYLCASSSPGLEDNEQFFGPGTRLTVL.

This clonotype appeared many times. The V call is TRBV7-2, the J call TRBJ2-3; 13 bases are shared with TRBD2. Germline CDR1 SGHTA, CDR2 FQGNSA. Trimming cost V 5 bases and J 4 bases; bases outside gene matches: 12. The CDR3 extends over 18 amino acids. CDR3 region: CASSPVGLAGVRADTQYF. The CDR3 DNA reads TGTGCCAGCAGCCCCGTCGGACTAGCGGGAGTGAGAGCAGATACGCAGTATTTT.

In this sample, this clonotype turned up many times. The CDR3 sequence: CASRGGQGFSYNEQFF. CDR3 in DNA: TGTGCCAGCAGGGGGGGACAGGGGTTTTCCTACAATGAGCAGTTCTTC. This chain connects TRBV12-3 or TRBV12-4 to TRBJ2-1, with TRBD1 matching 10 bases. The CDR3 consists of 16 residues. J gave up 1 base and V 6 bases, and 6 bases lay outside the gene matches.

This clonotype has just a few counts. The V call is TRBV7-2, the J call TRBJ2-7, with 7 bases fitting TRBD1. V trimming: 3 bases; J trimming: 0 bases; junction bases outside the gene matches: 8. There are 16 residues in the CDR3. The germline CDR1 and CDR2 sequences are SGHTA and FQGNSA. The CDR3 DNA is TGTGCCAGCAGCTTGACAGGGTTCCGCAGCTCCTACGAGCAGTACTTC. Amino acid sequence: CASSLTGFRSSYEQYF.

This clonotype occurred a few times. This chain joins TRBV6-6 and TRBJ1-4; 8 bases are shared with TRBD1. The CDR3 runs to 15 residues. Germline V gene lookup returns CDR1 MNHNY and CDR2 SVGAGI (reference sequence). With V trimmed by 4 bases and J by 7 bases, 8 bases remained unmatched. The CDR3 DNA is TGTGCCAGCAGTTCGAACAGGGGGGTCACTGAAAAACTGTTTTTT. This encodes CASSSNRGVTEKLFF.

This clonotype was detected ten times or more. The rearrangement links TRBV4-1 to TRBJ1-2; TRBD1 matches at 7 bases. CDR1 is MGHRA and CDR2 is YSYEKL in the germline V gene. Unmatched junction bases numbered 4, after V lost 1 base and J lost 2 bases. This CDR3 region has 15 residues. The CDR3 nucleotides read TGCGCCAGCAGCCAAGTCCCGGGACAGAACTATGGCTACACCTTC. Translating it yields CASSQVPGQNYGYTF.

This clonotype was seen repeatedly, ten times or more. The chain employs TRBV28 and TRBJ1-5; tentatively, D is TRBD1 (5 bases). Germline lookup yields CDR1 MDHEN and CDR2 SYDVKM. Trimming cost V 2 bases and J 6 bases, with 14 bases left between them. The CDR3 consists of 15 residues. As DNA, the CDR3 is TGTGCCAGCAGTTTAGCCGGGGCTTCGAGTCAGCCCCAGCATTTT. Translated: CASSLAGASSQPQHF. Variable domain in full (rest from reference TRBV28 and TRBJ1-5): DVKVTQSSRYLVKRTGEKVFLECVQDMDHENMFWYRQDPGLGLRLIYFSYDVKMKEKGDIPEGYSVSREKKERFSLILESASTNQTSMYLCASSLAGASSQPQHFGDGTRLSIL.

This clonotype was recorded at least ten times. This sequence joins TRBV7-9 and TRBJ1-5; 11 bases are shared with TRBD1. Looked up from germline, CDR1 is SEHNR and CDR2 is FQNEAQ (reference sequence). This CDR3 spans 18 amino acids. After removal of 4 bases from V and 0 bases from J, the junction contained 8 bases not matched to a gene. The CDR3 nucleotides read TGTGCCAGCAGCTCATCCGGGACAGGGGGGTTTAGCAATCAGCCCCAGCATTTT. Translation: CASSSSGTGGFSNQPQHF.

In its sample, this clonotype was seen many times. CDR3 protein: CASRFAGTGDQPQHF. The CDR3, as DNA: TGTGCCAGCAGGTTCGCCGGGACAGGGGATCAGCCCCAGCATTTT. The chain recombines TRBV7-9 with TRBJ1-5, with 10 bases fitting TRBD1. CDR1 SEHNR and CDR2 FQNEAQ come from the germline V gene (reference sequence). The CDR3 is 15 amino acids. After removal of 6 bases from V and 5 bases from J, the junction contained 7 bases not matched to a gene.

This clonotype was seen repeatedly, ten times or more. The CDR3 region has the DNA TGTGCCAGCAGCCCTACGAGGGTGGACTATGGCTACGAGCAGTACTTC. Protein sequence: CASSPTRVDYGYEQYF. This chain links TRBV12-3 or TRBV12-4 with TRBJ2-7, with D possibly matching TRBD2 (6 bases). V was trimmed by 6 bases and J by 3 bases, leaving 21 bases between them. This CDR3 contains 16 residues.

The genes are TRBV25-1 and TRBJ2-1, with a tentative D call TRBD2 (6 bases). The CDR3 is 15 residues long. V was cut by 6 bases and J by 6 bases, with 18 bases left in between. Germline CDR1 reads MGHDK; CDR2 reads SYGVNS. CDR3 bases: TGTGCCAGCAGGGGGCCGGGACTGGGGCTCAATGAGCAGTTCTTC. Encoded protein: CASRGPGLGLNEQFF. Supplemented by reference TRBV25-1 and TRBJ2-1, the full variable domain reads EADIYQTPRYLVIGTGKKITLECSQTMGHDKMYWYQQDPGMELHLIHYSYGVNSTEKGDLSSESTVSRIRTEHFPLTLESARPSHTSQYLCASRGPGLGLNEQFFGPGTRLTVL.

This clonotype was seen more than once but under ten times. The chain uses TRBV7-2 and TRBJ2-1, with 10 positions matching TRBD2. The CDR3 has 13 residues. CDR1 is SGHTA and CDR2 is FQGNSA in the germline V gene. Losses at the gene ends were 9 bases for V and 3 bases for J; bases not matched to a gene: 2. CDR3 loop: CASRTSGYNEQFF. The CDR3 nucleotides read TGTGCCAGTCGGACTAGCGGCTACAATGAGCAGTTCTTC.

In this sample, this clonotype turned up a few times. The chain links TRBV4-2 to TRBJ2-1; D not certain. The CDR3 loop spans 15 amino acids. The germline V gene has CDR1 LGHNA and CDR2 YNFKEQ. V gave up 0 bases and J gave up 3 bases, with 9 bases separating them. This CDR3 is CASSQDLGSYNEQFF. CDR3 nucleotide sequence: TGTGCCAGCAGCCAAGACTTGGGCAGCTACAATGAGCAGTTCTTC.

This clonotype came up many times. The rearrangement uses TRBV6-1 and TRBJ2-7; the match to TRBD1 covers 8 bases. The germline V gene has CDR1 MNHNS and CDR2 SASEGT. V lost 7 bases and J lost 3; bases outside the gene matches: 5. This CDR3 has 13 amino acids. The CDR3 is CASKGQGFYEQYF. CDR3 in DNA: TGTGCCAGCAAAGGACAGGGCTTCTACGAGCAGTACTTC.

The chain couples TRBV20-1 to TRBJ1-1, with D perhaps matching TRBD1 (6 bases). The CDR3 is 14 amino acids. With 2 bases removed from V and 5 bases from J, the gap between germline ends came to 15 bases. Germline loops: CDR1 DFQATT, CDR2 SNEGSKA (reference sequence). CDR3 coding DNA: TGCAGTGCTAGAAAGTCAGGGGCCTGGACTGAAGCTTTCTTT. Its translation is CSARKSGAWTEAFF.

This chain links TRBV7-6 with TRBJ1-6; D unclear. The CDR3 is 14 residues long. Germline CDR1 reads SGHVS; CDR2 reads FNYEAQ. V lost 5 bases, J lost 7 bases, and 12 bases lay in between. CDR3 sequence reads: CASSQDTGNSPLHF. CDR3 DNA sequence: TGTGCCAGCAGCCAGGATACTGGGAATTCACCCCTCCACTTT.